The rows below give T cell receptor beta chains drawn from one sample of a study of monozygotic twins with inflammatory bowel disease. TCRdb reprocessed the 5' RACE reads, keeping one entry per CDR3 protein, no DNA. This table holds approximately 420,000 distinct CDR3 sequences. Sequences were obtained from blood. All receptors come from a human donor with ulcerative colitis or Crohn's disease, or a healthy co-twin of an affected twin (not recorded which). CDR3s include the opening cysteine and the closing phenylalanine or tryptophan.

v_call	j_call	cdr3_aa
TRBV20-1	TRBJ2-1	CSASDRGNEQFF
TRBV12-5	TRBJ1-5	CASAPGGGRQPQHF
TRBV20-1	TRBJ2-6	CSARLAGGSGANVLTF
TRBV11-3	TRBJ1-1	CASSLGGWQGGSPNTRYTEAFF
TRBV5-1	TRBJ2-7	CASYPGQVGYEQYF
TRBV12-3/TRBV12-4	TRBJ1-2	CASSRGQSYGYTF
TRBV7-9	TRBJ2-5	CASSLGHPETQYF
TRBV3-1	TRBJ1-2	CASSHLTGTNGYTF
TRBV4-1	TRBJ1-2	CASSRQGGYGYTF
TRBV20-1	TRBJ2-5	CSARARGRGTQYF
TRBV6-1	TRBJ1-6	CASGTGGSSPLHF
TRBV27	TRBJ1-2	CASSPQTPGLRGYTF
TRBV6-1	TRBJ1-5	CASSATGGVNQPQHF
TRBV18	TRBJ1-4	CASSPPGDIEKLFF
TRBV20-1	TRBJ2-1	CSARDSSGRASSYNEQFF
TRBV7-9	TRBJ1-3	CASSIPGTAGTIYF
TRBV29-1	TRBJ2-3	CSVEPSGADTQYF
TRBV2	TRBJ2-7	CASSVQQLYEQYF
TRBV5-4	TRBJ2-7	CASSLLGGANYEQYF
TRBV20-1	TRBJ1-3	CSARVRETASGNTIYF
TRBV20-1	TRBJ1-5	CSAREGVARRINQPQHF
TRBV5-1	TRBJ1-4	CASSAHRVTNEKLFF
TRBV7-2	TRBJ2-5	CASSLETSGSNTQYF
TRBV7-2	TRBJ1-2	CASSLVGGYTF
TRBV7-9	TRBJ2-1	CASSPSGGNNEQFF
TRBV12-3/TRBV12-4	TRBJ1-5	CASSLTVEGQPQHF
TRBV7-3	TRBJ2-3	CASSRVSGSSTDTQYF
TRBV20-1	TRBJ2-7	CSARHRETNEQYF
TRBV18	TRBJ2-7	CASSPPQREGYEQYF
TRBV5-1	TRBJ2-2	CASSSEFFNTGELFF
TRBV6-1	TRBJ1-4	CASSRSSRQSEKLFF
TRBV20-1	TRBJ2-1	CSAKLLTEQFF